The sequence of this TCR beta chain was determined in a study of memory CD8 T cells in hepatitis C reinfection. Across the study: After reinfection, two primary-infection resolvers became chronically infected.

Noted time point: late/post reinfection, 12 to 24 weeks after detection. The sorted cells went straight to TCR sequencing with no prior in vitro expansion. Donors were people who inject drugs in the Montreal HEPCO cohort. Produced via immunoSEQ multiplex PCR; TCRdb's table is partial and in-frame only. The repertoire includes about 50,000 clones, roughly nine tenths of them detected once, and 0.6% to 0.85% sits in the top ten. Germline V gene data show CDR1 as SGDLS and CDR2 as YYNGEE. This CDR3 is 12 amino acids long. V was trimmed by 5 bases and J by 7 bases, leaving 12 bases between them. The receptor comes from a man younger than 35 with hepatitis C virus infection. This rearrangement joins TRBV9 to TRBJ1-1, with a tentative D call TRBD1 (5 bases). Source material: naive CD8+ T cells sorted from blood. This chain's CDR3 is CASRGAESEAFF. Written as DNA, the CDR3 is TGTGCCAGCAGAGGGGCCGAGAGTGAAGCTTTCTTT. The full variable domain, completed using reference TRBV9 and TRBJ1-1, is DSGVTQTPKHLITATGQRVTLRCSPRSGDLSVYWYQQSLDQGLQFLIQYYNGEERAKGNILERFSAQQFPDLHSELNLSSLELGDSALYFCASRGAESEAFFGQGTRLTVV.